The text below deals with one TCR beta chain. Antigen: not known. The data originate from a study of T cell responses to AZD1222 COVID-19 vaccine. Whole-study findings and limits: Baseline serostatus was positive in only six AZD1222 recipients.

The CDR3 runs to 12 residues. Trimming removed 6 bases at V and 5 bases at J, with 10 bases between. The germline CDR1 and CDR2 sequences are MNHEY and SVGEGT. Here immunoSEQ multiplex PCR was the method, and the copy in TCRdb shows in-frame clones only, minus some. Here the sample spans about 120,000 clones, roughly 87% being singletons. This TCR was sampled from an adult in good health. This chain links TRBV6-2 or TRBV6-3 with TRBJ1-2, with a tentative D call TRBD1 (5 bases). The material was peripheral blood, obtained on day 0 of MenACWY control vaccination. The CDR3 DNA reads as TGTGCCAGCAGCCCGGGACCTTATGGCTACACCTTC. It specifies CASSPGPYGYTF.